This TCR beta chain was observed in a study of blood T cell repertoires in COVID-19. About the research overall: Donors in the United States, Italy and Spain gave samples during acute or convalescent COVID-19. T cells, B-cell-depleted T cells, or PBMCs supplied cDNA or gDNA.

Original processing notes: Using reference gene primer amplification, nucleated cell counts were estimated. Data came from immunoSEQ multiplex PCR; TCRdb stores just in-frame clones and leaves some out. D and trimming come from the DNA, and the V and J calls and clone size come from that table. Of about 110,000 clones in the sample, around 81% were seen once. Germline V gene data show CDR1 as SGHAT and CDR2 as FQNNGV. The length of the CDR3 is 15 residues. Trimming stripped 1 base from V and 4 bases from J, with 13 bases between. J is TRBJ1-1 and V is TRBV11-2; possibly TRBD1 for D (6 bases). The TCR comes from an elderly man with acute or convalescent COVID-19. Sequences were obtained from peripheral blood. Written as DNA, the CDR3 is TGTGCCAGCAGCTTAGGACAGGCCGCGGGCACTGAAGCTTTCTTT. Its protein is CASSLGQAAGTEAFF.